This record looks at one TCR beta chain sequence and its context. This clone was observed a few times. The clone's antigen remains unknown. No per-base quality is available; no much larger clone lies one base away. The sample originates from a study of shared clonotypes between healthy human individuals (dated by TCRdb to 2019 to 2021). About the full investigation: A couple of women and a few men aged 18 to 49 years were included in the cohort. For each donor, three plates each were used for CD4 naive and CD4 memory, two plates were used for CD8 naive, and one plate was used for CD8 memory. The study deeply sequenced blood TCR repertoires of about 5 healthy adults to estimate repertoire size and the extent of clonotype sharing between individuals. Libraries were prepared and TCR repertoires were sequenced by different laboratories using diverse techniques, in order to increase sequencing depth and limit assay-specific biases. Between about 0.8 and 9.5 billion PBMCs per donor were obtained by leukapheresis.

TCR CDR3 regions were amplified from genomic DNA by multiplex PCR using the deep immunoSEQ assay. For each cell subset, the extracted genomic DNA was distributed evenly across all wells of several immunoSEQ 96-well plates, and each plate served as one replicate. For sorted subsets, roughly 200 ng of genomic DNA, equivalent to 30,000 or so T cell genomes, went into each replicate PCR. The purified libraries were quantified using a Qubit 3.0 fluorometer, sized with a Bioanalyzer 2100, and then quantified again using the KAPA Library Quantification kit. Every immunoSEQ 96-well plate was sequenced on a separate single-read 150-cycle Illumina NextSeq 550 flow cell. Regarding the original processing steps: Because the immunoSEQ output included only junctional sequences and no quality scores, the filtering could not be the same as the filtering used for full-length reads. To assign V/J genes and CDR3, sequences were annotated using PyIR, a Python wrapper for IgBLAST v1.9, with IMGT germline references. Reads were filtered out if the reads had weak V/J assignments (E-value above 1e-6), no CDR3, stop codons, out-of-frame junctions, or ambiguous translated residues. A V3J clonotype was defined by an identical inferred V gene, J gene, and CDR3 amino acid sequence. Percentage overlap between repertoires was calculated by dividing the number of shared unique clonotypes by the size of the smaller repertoire. RTK rarefaction, the Chao1 estimator, and Recon v2.1 estimates of unobserved clonotypes were used to assess repertoire richness. Generation probabilities for all TCRbeta clonotypes obtained by the gDNA method from a handful of donors were computed using OLGA. In its TCRdb copy, this immuneACCESS table keeps in-frame sequences only and misses some clones. Where compared with another copy, unresolved V genes explain less than half of these, and the others have no known cause. Clonal size and the V and J genes are those of that table, whereas D and trimming came from the DNA. This sample is represented by some 1 million clones; around 74% of them were singletons. The ten biggest clones cover 1.4% to 1.5% of the sample.

Per the germline V gene, MNHEY is the CDR1 and SVGAGI is the CDR2. The CDR3, from cysteine to phenylalanine, totals 15 residues. The read is trimmed to its CDR3 DNA, 45 bases read in frame from base 1. The V end loses 0 bases and the J end loses 9 bases, and a stretch of 15 bases separates them. Healthy HIV-negative adults with no recently reported acute infections or vaccinations were included as donors. Every donor was a Caucasian adult residing in Nashville, Tennessee, USA. CD4+ T cells were enriched by magnetic negative selection; naive cells were then positively selected on CD45RA, and the negative fraction formed the memory subset. After blood collection by leukapheresis, PBMCs were isolated using Ficoll-Histopaque density gradient centrifugation and then cryopreserved in the vapor phase of liquid nitrogen. Purity and quantity of every magnetically sorted T cell population were checked by analytical flow cytometry. Genomic DNA was isolated from every sorted fraction and measured by UV absorbance on a Nanodrop 2000c.

The full study reports these points: The genetic and exposure-history diversity represented was limited by the small number of donors. Across a few donors, 4.5% to 6.5% of naive CD4, approximately 3.6% of naive CD8, approximately 2.5% of memory CD4, and about 0.44% of memory CD8 clonotypes were shared. Naive subsets generally had larger estimated clonotype richness than memory subsets did. Sampling was restricted to blood, and TCR repertoires in tissue are likely to differ from TCR repertoires in blood. Even with the large sequencing depth, rarefaction of the sorted-subset datasets indicated that sequencing was incomplete. Clonotypes shared by all four sorted-subset donors showed higher generation probabilities than non-shared clonotypes. Pairwise subsampling indicated that sequencing depth was expected to affect the degree of clonotype sharing among donors.

The receptor's source is a man younger than 30 in good health. Sequenced input: memory CD4+ T cells sorted from blood. The intended sense of this specimen's cell subset or site label: CD45RA-negative fraction. The sequence is built from TRBV6-5 and TRBJ2-1; perhaps TRBD2 is the D gene, with 6 bases matching. The CDR3 sequence is CASSYSRRGSGEQFF. The bases are TGTGCCAGCAGTTACTCGAGGCGGGGATCGGGTGAGCAGTTCTTC.